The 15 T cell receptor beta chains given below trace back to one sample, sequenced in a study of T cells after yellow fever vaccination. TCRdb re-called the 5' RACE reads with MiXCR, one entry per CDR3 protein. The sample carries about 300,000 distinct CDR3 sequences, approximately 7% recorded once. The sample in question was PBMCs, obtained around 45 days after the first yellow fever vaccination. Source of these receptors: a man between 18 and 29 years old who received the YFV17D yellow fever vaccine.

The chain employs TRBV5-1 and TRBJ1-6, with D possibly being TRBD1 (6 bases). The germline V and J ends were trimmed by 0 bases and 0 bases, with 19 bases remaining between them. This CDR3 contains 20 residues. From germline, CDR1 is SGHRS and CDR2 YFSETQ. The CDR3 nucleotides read TGCGCCAGCAGCTTGGAAGGGGGGCGAGGACCTAGCTCCTATAATTCACCCCTCCACTTT. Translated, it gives CASSLEGGRGPSSYNSPLHF.

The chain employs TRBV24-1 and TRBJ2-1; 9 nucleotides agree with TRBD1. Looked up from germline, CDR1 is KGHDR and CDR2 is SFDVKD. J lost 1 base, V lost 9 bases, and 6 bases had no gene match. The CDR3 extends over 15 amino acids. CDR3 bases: TGTGCCACCTCGCCGGGACAGGGTTCCTACAATGAGCAGTTCTTC. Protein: CATSPGQGSYNEQFF.

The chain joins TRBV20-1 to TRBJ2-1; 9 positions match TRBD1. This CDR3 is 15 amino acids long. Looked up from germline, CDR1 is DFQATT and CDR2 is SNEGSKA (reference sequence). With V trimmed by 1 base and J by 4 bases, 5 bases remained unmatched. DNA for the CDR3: TGCAGTGCTAGAGCGGGACAGGGTCTGTACAATGAGCAGTTCTTC. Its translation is CSARAGQGLYNEQFF.

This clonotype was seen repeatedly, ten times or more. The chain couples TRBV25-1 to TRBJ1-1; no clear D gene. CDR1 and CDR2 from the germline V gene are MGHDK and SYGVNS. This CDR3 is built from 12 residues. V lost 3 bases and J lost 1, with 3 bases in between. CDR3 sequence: CASSEPNTEAFF. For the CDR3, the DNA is TGTGCCAGCAGTGAGCCGAACACTGAAGCTTTCTTT. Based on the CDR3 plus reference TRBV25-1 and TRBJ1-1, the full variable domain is EADIYQTPRYLVIGTGKKITLECSQTMGHDKMYWYQQDPGMELHLIHYSYGVNSTEKGDLSSESTVSRIRTEHFPLTLESARPSHTSQYLCASSEPNTEAFFGQGTRLTVV.

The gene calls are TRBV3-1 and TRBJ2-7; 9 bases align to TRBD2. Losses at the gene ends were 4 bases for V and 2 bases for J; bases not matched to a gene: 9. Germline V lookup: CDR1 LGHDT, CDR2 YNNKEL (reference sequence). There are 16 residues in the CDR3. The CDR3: CASSPPASGVPYEQYF. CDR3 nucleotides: TGTGCCAGCAGCCCCCCGGCTAGCGGGGTCCCCTACGAGCAGTACTTC.

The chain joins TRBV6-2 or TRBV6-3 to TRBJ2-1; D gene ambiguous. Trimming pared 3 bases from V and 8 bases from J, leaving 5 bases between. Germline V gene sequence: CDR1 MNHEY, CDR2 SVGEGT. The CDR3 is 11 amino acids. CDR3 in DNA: TGTGCCAGCAGTTATAGGGATGAGCAGTTCTTC. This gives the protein CASSYRDEQFF.

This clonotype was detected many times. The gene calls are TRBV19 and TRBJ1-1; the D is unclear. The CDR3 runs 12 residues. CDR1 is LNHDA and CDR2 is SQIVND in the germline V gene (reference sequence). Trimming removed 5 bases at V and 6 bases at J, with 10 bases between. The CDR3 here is CASSQRSAEAFF. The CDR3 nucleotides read TGTGCCAGTAGTCAAAGGTCCGCTGAAGCTTTCTTT.

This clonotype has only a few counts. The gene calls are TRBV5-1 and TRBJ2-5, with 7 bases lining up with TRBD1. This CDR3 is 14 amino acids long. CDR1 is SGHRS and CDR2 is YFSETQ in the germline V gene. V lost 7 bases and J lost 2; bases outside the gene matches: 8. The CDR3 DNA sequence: TGCGCCAGCGGATTCGGACAGGAACAAGAGACCCAGTACTTC. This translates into CASGFGQEQETQYF.

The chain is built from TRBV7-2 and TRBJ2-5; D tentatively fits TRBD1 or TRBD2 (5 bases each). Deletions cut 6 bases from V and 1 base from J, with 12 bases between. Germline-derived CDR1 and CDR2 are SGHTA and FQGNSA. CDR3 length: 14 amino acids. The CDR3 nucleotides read TGTGCCAGCAGTATTGCCGGGGCCCAAGAGACCCAGTACTTC. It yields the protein CASSIAGAQETQYF.

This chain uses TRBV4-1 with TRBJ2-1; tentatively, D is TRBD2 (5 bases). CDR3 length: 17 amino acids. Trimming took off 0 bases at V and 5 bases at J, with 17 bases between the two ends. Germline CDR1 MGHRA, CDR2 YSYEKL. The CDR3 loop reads CASSQDGLGSDHNEQFF. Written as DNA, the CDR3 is TGCGCCAGCAGCCAAGATGGATTGGGGAGTGATCACAATGAGCAGTTCTTC.

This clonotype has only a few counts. The CDR3 is CASSQGTLGRETQYF. CDR3 DNA: TGTGCCAGCAGCCAGGGGACCCTGGGTCGAGAGACCCAGTACTTC. The V call is TRBV7-3, the J call TRBJ2-5; D may be TRBD1 (6 bases). This CDR3 has 15 amino acids. Deletions cut 5 bases from V and 4 bases from J, with 17 bases between. Germline values: CDR1 SGHTA, CDR2 FQGTGA.

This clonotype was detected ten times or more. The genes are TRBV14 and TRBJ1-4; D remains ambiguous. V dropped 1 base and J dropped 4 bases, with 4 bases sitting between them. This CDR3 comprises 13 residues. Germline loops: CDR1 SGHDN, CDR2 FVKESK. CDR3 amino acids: CASSQAINEKLFF. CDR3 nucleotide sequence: TGTGCCAGCAGCCAAGCGATTAATGAAAAACTGTTTTTT.

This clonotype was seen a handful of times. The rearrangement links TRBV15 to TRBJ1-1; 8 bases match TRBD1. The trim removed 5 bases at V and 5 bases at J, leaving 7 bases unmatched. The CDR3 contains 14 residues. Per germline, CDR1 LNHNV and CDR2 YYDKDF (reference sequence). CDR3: CATSYDRGGTEAFF. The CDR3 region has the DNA TGTGCCACCAGCTATGACAGGGGAGGGACTGAAGCTTTCTTT.

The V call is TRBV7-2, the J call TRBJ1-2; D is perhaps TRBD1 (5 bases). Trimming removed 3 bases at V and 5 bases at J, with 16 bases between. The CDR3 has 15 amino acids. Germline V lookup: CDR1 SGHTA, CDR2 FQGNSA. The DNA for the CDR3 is TGTGCCAGCAGCTTTGACGGGACCCAGCCTTATGGCTACACCTTC. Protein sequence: CASSFDGTQPYGYTF. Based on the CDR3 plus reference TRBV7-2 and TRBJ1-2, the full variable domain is GAGVSQSPSNKVTEKGKDVELRCDPISGHTALYWYRQSLGQGLEFLIYFQGNSAPDKSGLPSDRFSAERTGGSVSTLTIQRTQQEDSAVYLCASSFDGTQPYGYTFGSGTRLTVV.

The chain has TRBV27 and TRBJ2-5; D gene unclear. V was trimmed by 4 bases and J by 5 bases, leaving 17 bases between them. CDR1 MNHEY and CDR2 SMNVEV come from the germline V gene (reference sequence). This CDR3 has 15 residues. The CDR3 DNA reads TGTGCCAGCAGTTCCAGGACCGCAAGAAACGAGACCCAGTACTTC. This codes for CASSSRTARNETQYF.